The source of this T cell receptor (beta chain) is a study of cytomegalovirus exposure and HLA in healthy donors. This clone is judged medium-sized. The table came from immunoSEQ multiplex PCR; TCRdb's copy has only in-frame clones and leaves some out. The data show roughly 80,000 clones, 94% seen once. This CDR3 spans 15 amino acids. The V and J ends lost 5 bases and 13 bases, in that order; junction bases with no gene match: 16. Germline V gene sequence: CDR1 MNHNS, CDR2 SASEGT. What was sequenced was PBMCs. The chain joins TRBV6-1 to TRBJ2-1; TRBD2 agrees at 8 bases. The TCR sequence derives from a woman aged 18-29 years in good health and CMV-seronegative. The CDR3 region has the DNA TGTGCCAGCAGTCCCCAAGGGGGGACCGGACTAGCTCAGTTCTTC. Its protein is CASSPQGGTGLAQFF.